A single sample gave rise to the 24 T cell receptor beta chains below, sequenced in a study of T cells in Graves' hyperthyroidism and ophthalmopathy. Amplification targeted TCR beta CDR3 regions from RNA transcripts. First-round RT-PCR targeting the TCR CDR3 was performed with the HTBI primer set. TCRdb ran MiXCR on the multiplex PCR reads and lists one entry per CDR3 protein. The sample gives more than 450,000 distinct CDR3 sequences, around 13% of which show up once; approximately 15% is in the top ten. The sample consisted of blood. The source is a woman aged 40 to 49 with Graves' hyperthyroidism.

The V call is TRBV5-6, the J call TRBJ1-5; D unclear. V dropped 1 base and J dropped 2 bases, with 7 bases sitting between them. Per the germline V gene, CDR1 is SGHDT and CDR2 is YYEEEE. The CDR3 sequence is 14 residues long. CDR3 region: CASSLYLGNQPQHF. The CDR3 coding sequence is TGTGCCAGCAGCTTGTATTTAGGCAATCAGCCCCAGCATTTT. The whole variable domain, filled in from reference TRBV5-6 and TRBJ1-5, reads DAGVTQSPTHLIKTRGQQVTLRCSPKSGHDTVSWYQQALGQGPQFIFQYYEEEERQRGNFPDRFSGHQFPNYSSELNVNALLLGDSALYLCASSLYLGNQPQHFGDGTRLSIL.

V is TRBV30 and J is TRBJ2-7, with 11 nucleotides matching TRBD1. Germline V gene sequence: CDR1 GTSNPN, CDR2 SVGIG (reference sequence). With 2 bases clipped from V and 3 bases from J, the junction kept 3 bases outside the gene matches. CDR3 length: 14 amino acids. In nucleotides, the CDR3 is TGTGCCTGGAGTTCCGGGACAGGGGGCTACGAGCAGTACTTC. It specifies CAWSSGTGGYEQYF.

V usage is TRBV28 and J usage is TRBJ2-1; 11 bases are a match to TRBD2. Germline CDR1 reads MDHEN; CDR2 reads SYDVKM. J lost 6 bases, V lost 7 bases, and 14 bases had no gene match. This CDR3 contains 17 residues. The CDR3 spells CASTAGRLAGGRNEQFF. The CDR3 DNA reads as TGTGCCAGCACCGCGGGGAGGCTAGCGGGAGGCCGCAATGAGCAGTTCTTC.

This clonotype was seen a few times. The rearrangement joins TRBV10-1 to TRBJ2-3; D call uncertain. Trimming took off 2 bases at V and 5 bases at J, with 8 bases between the two ends. Germline V gives CDR1 WNHNN, CDR2 SYGVQD (reference sequence). This CDR3 contains 13 residues. CDR3 loop: CASSEGERDTQYF. CDR3 DNA: TGCGCCAGCAGTGAGGGAGAAAGAGATACGCAGTATTTT.

There are many counts of this clonotype. The J gene is TRBJ2-3, the V gene TRBV20-1; D unclear. With 2 bases removed from V and 1 base from J, the gap between germline ends came to 4 bases. The germline CDR1 and CDR2 sequences are DFQATT and SNEGSKA (reference sequence). CDR3 size: 12 residues. The CDR3 sequence is CSARSGTDTQYF. The CDR3 DNA follows: TGCAGTGCTAGAAGCGGCACAGATACGCAGTATTTT.

This clonotype has a count of ten or more. The CDR3 loop is CASSQAGTSSYNEQFF. The CDR3, as DNA: TGTGCCAGCAGCCAAGCGGGGACTAGCTCCTACAATGAGCAGTTCTTC. V gene TRBV3-1 combines with J gene TRBJ2-1, with 8 nucleotides matching TRBD2. CDR3 size: 16 residues. Germline V lookup: CDR1 LGHDT, CDR2 YNNKEL (reference sequence). V shed 1 base, J shed 0 bases, and the junction held 2 bases outside the gene matches.

This clonotype was recorded many times. This sequence joins TRBV2 and TRBJ2-3, with 14 bases aligning to TRBD2. Looked up from germline, CDR1 is SNHLY and CDR2 is FYNNEI. Unmatched junction bases numbered 2, after V lost 8 bases and J lost 1 base. The CDR3 has 15 residues. The CDR3 region is CASGGLAGGTDTQYF. In DNA, the CDR3 is TGTGCCAGCGGGGGACTAGCGGGGGGCACAGATACGCAGTATTTT.

This clonotype occurred many times. This chain connects TRBV20-1 to TRBJ2-1; 7 bases agree with TRBD2. CDR3 size: 15 residues. V trimming: 6 bases; J trimming: 0 bases; junction bases outside the gene matches: 8. Looked up from germline, CDR1 is DFQATT and CDR2 is SNEGSKA (reference sequence). The CDR3 loop reads CSASGLVLSYNEQFF. The CDR3 nucleotides read TGCAGTGCCTCAGGACTAGTCCTCTCCTACAATGAGCAGTTCTTC.

For this clonotype: A read error is possible here, since a much larger clone lies one base away. V is TRBV28 and J is TRBJ1-5; TRBD1 is a possible D gene (6 bases). Germline assignment: CDR1 MDHEN and CDR2 SYDVKM. CDR3 length equals 14 residues. The DNA for the CDR3 is TGTGTCAGCAGTCCCCCGGGGGGCCTTCAGCCCCAGCATTTT. The encoded protein is CVSSPPGGLQPQHF.

This clonotype has at least ten counts. The CDR3 loop reads CASSFLGGSNQPQHF. CDR3 in DNA: TGTGCCAGCAGTTTCTTGGGCGGAAGCAATCAGCCCCAGCATTTT. The chain couples TRBV27 to TRBJ1-5; the D is unclear. Germline CDR1 is MNHEY and CDR2 is SMNVEV (reference sequence). V gave up 3 bases and J gave up 1 base, with 10 bases separating them. The CDR3 sequence is 15 residues long.

The chain has TRBV29-1 and TRBJ2-1; no clear D. The CDR3 totals 14 residues. Trimming removed 3 bases at V and 4 bases at J, with 13 bases between. Germline V CDR1 and CDR2: SQVTM, ANQGSEA. CDR3 bases: TGCAGCGTTGAGAAGGGCCTTGGATACAATGAGCAGTTCTTC. It encodes CSVEKGLGYNEQFF.

The chain has TRBV10-3 and TRBJ1-2; D gene ambiguous. The ends were cut back, 3 bases at V and 8 bases at J, with 13 bases in the middle. This CDR3 comprises 13 residues. Germline CDR1 reads ENHRY; CDR2 reads SYGVKD. As DNA, the CDR3 is TGTGCCATCAGTGATGGAAATTTGCAGGGCTACACCTTC. This sequence encodes CAISDGNLQGYTF.

This clonotype was detected only a few times. The rearrangement joins TRBV6-1 to TRBJ1-4; D perhaps matches TRBD1 (5 bases). CDR1 is MNHNS and CDR2 is SASEGT in the germline V gene. This CDR3 has 16 residues. V dropped 7 bases and J dropped 8 bases, with 23 bases sitting between them. As DNA, the CDR3 is TGTGCCAGCACCAACATGTTTGGGGACGCTGAAGAAAAACTGTTTTTT. Translating it yields CASTNMFGDAEEKLFF.

This clonotype appeared a few times. The V and J genes are TRBV24-1 and TRBJ2-3, with 13 nucleotides matching TRBD2. The CDR3 has 17 amino acids. CDR1 KGHDR and CDR2 SFDVKD come from the germline V gene. Trimming at V came to 0 bases and at J to 3 bases, leaving 2 bases not matched to a gene. CDR3 DNA: TGTGCCACCAGTGATTTGACGACTAGCGGGAGGACAGATACGCAGTATTTT. It translates to CATSDLTTSGRTDTQYF.

This clonotype was detected a few times. This chain connects TRBV19 to TRBJ2-2; tentatively, D is TRBD1 (6 bases). The CDR3 covers 15 residues. Trimming took 5 bases from V and 6 from J, leaving 16 bases between them. Germline CDR1 reads LNHDA; CDR2 reads SQIVND (reference sequence). Here the CDR3 reads CASSPPAGASGELFF. The CDR3 DNA is TGTGCCAGTAGTCCCCCTGCAGGGGCCTCCGGGGAGCTGTTTTTT. Supplemented by reference TRBV19 and TRBJ2-2, the full variable domain reads DGGITQSPKYLFRKEGQNVTLSCEQNLNHDAMYWYRQDPGQGLRLIYYSQIVNDFQKGDIAEGYSVSREKKESFPLTVTSAQKNPTAFYLCASSPPAGASGELFFGEGSRLTVL.

The chain has TRBV14 and TRBJ2-5; no clear D gene. The CDR3 spans 12 residues. Germline assignment: CDR1 SGHDN and CDR2 FVKESK. The germline V and J ends were trimmed by 1 base and 5 bases, with 5 bases remaining between them. CDR3 loop: CASSQAGETQYF. In DNA, the CDR3 is TGTGCCAGCAGCCAAGCCGGGGAGACCCAGTACTTC.

This clonotype was observed a handful of times. This chain uses TRBV5-6 with TRBJ2-7; D might be TRBD1 (5 bases). Germline-derived CDR1 and CDR2 are SGHDT and YYEEEE. Between the trimmed V and J ends, which lost 3 bases and 7 bases, there was a span of 17 bases. CDR3 size: 14 residues. The CDR3 region is CASSSKRDSGEQYF. For the CDR3, the DNA is TGTGCCAGCAGCTCAAAACGCGACAGTGGTGAGCAGTACTTC.

The J gene is TRBJ2-7, the V gene TRBV6-2 or TRBV6-3; tentative D call: TRBD2 (6 bases). The CDR3 is 15 residues long. The V end was cut by 6 bases, the J end by 3 bases, with 18 bases between. Germline V gene data show CDR1 as MNHEY and CDR2 as SVGEGT. The CDR3 nucleotides read TGTGCCAGCAGCCCCACCCGGACGGGGGTCTACGAGCAGTACTTC. Its translation: CASSPTRTGVYEQYF.

The V and J genes are TRBV20-1 and TRBJ2-7; the D gene is possibly TRBD2 (6 bases). Germline V lookup: CDR1 DFQATT, CDR2 SNEGSKA (reference sequence). V was clipped by 2 bases and J by 4 bases, with 12 bases between them. This CDR3 has 13 residues. This CDR3 is CSARIYRGYEQYF. The CDR3 DNA reads TGCAGTGCTAGAATTTACCGGGGGTACGAGCAGTACTTC.

This clonotype was found many times. The V gene is TRBV20-1, the J gene TRBJ2-3, with TRBD1 matching over 7 bases. The CDR3 contains 14 residues. Germline V gives CDR1 DFQATT, CDR2 SNEGSKA (reference sequence). The V gene end was trimmed by 6 bases and the J gene end by 2 bases; junction bases not matched to a gene: 8. In DNA form, the CDR3 reads TGCAGTGCCCAGGGGACAGACTCCACAGATACGCAGTATTTT. Translating gives CSAQGTDSTDTQYF.

This clonotype was seen repeatedly, ten times or more. The chain has TRBV5-1 and TRBJ2-1; 7 bases match TRBD2. The CDR3 contains 16 residues. The V gene's germline CDR1 is SGHRS and CDR2 YFSETQ. Germline trimming cut 2 bases from V and 2 bases from J; bases unmatched to any gene: 7. The CDR3 loop reads CASSFGGVAPYNEQFF. The CDR3 bases are TGCGCCAGCAGCTTTGGGGGGGTCGCCCCCTACAATGAGCAGTTCTTC.

This clonotype was seen only once. With a much larger clone just one base away, this may be a read error. The gene calls are TRBV2 and TRBJ1-1, with TRBD1 as a possible D gene (5 bases). Trimming took 5 bases from V and 7 from J, leaving 14 bases between them. CDR1 and CDR2 (germline): SNHLY, FYNNEI. The CDR3 is 13 amino acids. This CDR3 is CASSMKGQGEAFF. In DNA form, the CDR3 reads TGTGCCAGCAGTATGAAGGGGCAAGGTGAAGCTTTCTTT.

The V and J genes are TRBV7-2 and TRBJ2-5; maybe TRBD1 (6 bases). The CDR3 sequence is 12 residues long. Between the trimmed V and J ends, which lost 4 bases and 12 bases, there was a span of 15 bases. The germline V gene has CDR1 SGHTA and CDR2 FQGNSA. The chain's CDR3 is CASSSMGATKYF. The CDR3 bases are TGTGCCAGCAGCTCTATGGGGGCAACGAAGTACTTC. Full variable domain (outside the CDR3, taken from reference TRBV7-2 and TRBJ2-5): GAGVSQSPSNKVTEKGKDVELRCDPISGHTALYWYRQSLGQGLEFLIYFQGNSAPDKSGLPSDRFSAERTGGSVSTLTIQRTQQEDSAVYLCASSSMGATKYFGPGTRLLVL.

The rearrangement links TRBV19 to TRBJ2-2; 12 bases are shared with TRBD2. Germline CDR1 LNHDA, CDR2 SQIVND (reference sequence). With V trimmed by 7 bases and J by 3 bases, 9 bases remained unmatched. The CDR3 is 17 residues long. CDR3 in amino acids: CASTVLAGGFDTGELFF. CDR3 coding DNA: TGTGCCAGTACCGTACTAGCGGGAGGCTTTGACACCGGGGAGCTGTTTTTT.